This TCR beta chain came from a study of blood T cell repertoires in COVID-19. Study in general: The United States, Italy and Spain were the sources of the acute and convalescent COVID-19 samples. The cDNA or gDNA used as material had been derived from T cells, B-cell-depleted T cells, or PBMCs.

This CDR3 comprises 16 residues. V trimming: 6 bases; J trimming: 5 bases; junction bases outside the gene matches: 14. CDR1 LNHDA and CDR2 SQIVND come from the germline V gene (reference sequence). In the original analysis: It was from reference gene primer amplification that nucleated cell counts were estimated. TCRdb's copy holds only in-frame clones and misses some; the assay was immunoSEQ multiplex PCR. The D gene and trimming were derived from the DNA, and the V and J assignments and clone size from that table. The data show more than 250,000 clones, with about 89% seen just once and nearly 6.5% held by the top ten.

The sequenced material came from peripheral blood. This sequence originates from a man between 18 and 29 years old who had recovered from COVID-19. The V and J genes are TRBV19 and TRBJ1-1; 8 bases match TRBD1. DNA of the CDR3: TGTGCCAGTAGACCAGGAACCAGGGGGCGCGGTACTGAAGCTTTCTTT. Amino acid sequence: CASRPGTRGRGTEAFF.